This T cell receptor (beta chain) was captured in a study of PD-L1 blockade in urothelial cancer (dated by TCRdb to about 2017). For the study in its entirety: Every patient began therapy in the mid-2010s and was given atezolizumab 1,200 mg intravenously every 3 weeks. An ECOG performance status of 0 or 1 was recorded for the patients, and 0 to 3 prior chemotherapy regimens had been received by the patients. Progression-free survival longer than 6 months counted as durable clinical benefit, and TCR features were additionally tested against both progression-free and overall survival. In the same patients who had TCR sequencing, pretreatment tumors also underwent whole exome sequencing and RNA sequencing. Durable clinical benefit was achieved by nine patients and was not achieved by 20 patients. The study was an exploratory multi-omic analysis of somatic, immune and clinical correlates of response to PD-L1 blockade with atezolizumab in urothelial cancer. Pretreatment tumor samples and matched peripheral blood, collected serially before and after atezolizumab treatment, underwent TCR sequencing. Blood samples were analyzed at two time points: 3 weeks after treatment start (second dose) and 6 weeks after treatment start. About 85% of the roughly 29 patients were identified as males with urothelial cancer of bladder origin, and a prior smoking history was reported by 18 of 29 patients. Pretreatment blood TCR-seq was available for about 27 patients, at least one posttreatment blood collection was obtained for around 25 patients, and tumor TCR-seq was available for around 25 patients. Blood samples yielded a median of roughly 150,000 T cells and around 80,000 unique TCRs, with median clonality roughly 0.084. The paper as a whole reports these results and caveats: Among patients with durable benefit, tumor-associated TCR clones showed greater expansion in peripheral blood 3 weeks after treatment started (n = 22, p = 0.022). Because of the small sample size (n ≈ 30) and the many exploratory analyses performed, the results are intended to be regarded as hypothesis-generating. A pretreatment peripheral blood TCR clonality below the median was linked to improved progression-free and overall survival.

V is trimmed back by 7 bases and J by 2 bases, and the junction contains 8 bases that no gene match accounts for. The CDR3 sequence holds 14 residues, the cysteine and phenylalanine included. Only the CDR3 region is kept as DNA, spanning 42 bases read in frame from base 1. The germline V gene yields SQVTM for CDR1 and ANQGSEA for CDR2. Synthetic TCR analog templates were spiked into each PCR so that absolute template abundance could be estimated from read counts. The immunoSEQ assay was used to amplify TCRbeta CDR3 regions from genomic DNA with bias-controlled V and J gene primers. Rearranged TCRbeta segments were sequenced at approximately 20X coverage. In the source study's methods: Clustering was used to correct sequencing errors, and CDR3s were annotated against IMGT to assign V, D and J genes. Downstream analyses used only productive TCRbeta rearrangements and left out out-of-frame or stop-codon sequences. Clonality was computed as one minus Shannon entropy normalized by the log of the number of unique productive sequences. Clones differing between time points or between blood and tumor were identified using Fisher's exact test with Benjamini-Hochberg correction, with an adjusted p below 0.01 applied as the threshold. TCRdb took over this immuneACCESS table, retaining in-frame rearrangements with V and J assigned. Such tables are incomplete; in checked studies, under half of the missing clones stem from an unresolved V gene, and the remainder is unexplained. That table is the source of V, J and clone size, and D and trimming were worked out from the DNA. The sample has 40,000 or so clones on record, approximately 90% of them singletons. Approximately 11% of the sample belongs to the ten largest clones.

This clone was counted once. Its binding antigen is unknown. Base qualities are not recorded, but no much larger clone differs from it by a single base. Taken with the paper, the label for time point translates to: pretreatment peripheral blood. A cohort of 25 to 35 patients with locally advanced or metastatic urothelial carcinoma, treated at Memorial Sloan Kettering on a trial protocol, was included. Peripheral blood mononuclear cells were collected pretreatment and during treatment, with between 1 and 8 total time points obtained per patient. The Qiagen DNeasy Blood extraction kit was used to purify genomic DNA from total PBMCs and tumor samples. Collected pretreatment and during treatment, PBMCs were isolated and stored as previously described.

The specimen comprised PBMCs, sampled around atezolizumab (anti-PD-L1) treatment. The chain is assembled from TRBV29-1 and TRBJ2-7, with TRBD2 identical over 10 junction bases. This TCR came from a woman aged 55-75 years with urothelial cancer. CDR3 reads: CSAVLAGGPYEQYF. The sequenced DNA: TGCAGCGCCGTGTTAGCGGGAGGACCCTACGAGCAGTACTTC.